This T cell receptor beta chain is from a study of blood T cell repertoires in COVID-19. Background on the study: The study drew acute and convalescent COVID-19 samples from the United States, Italy and Spain. In each case, the material was cDNA or gDNA derived from T cells, B-cell-depleted T cells, or PBMCs.

The CDR3 runs 14 residues. Germline trimming cut 4 bases from V and 7 bases from J; bases unmatched to any gene: 4. CDR1 is GTSNPN and CDR2 is SVGIG in the germline V gene (reference sequence). This clone turned up a few times. In the authors' methods: Reference gene primer amplification gave nucleated cell count estimates. Repertoires were generated with immunoSEQ multiplex PCR, while TCRdb's copy carries only in-frame clones and drops some. Clone size and V and J calls were adopted from that table, with D and trimming inferred from the DNA. The sample contains around 200,000 clones, about 87% of which appear only once.

The rearrangement joins TRBV30 to TRBJ1-6; 10 bases fit TRBD1. Source material: peripheral blood. This sequence was found in a man aged 35-49 years with active or convalescent COVID-19. The chain's CDR3 is CAWTGTGVNSPLHF. The CDR3 DNA is TGTGCCTGGACAGGGACAGGGGTCAATTCACCCCTCCACTTT.